This T cell receptor beta chain is drawn from a study of T-cell reconstitution after alpha-beta-depleted transplantation in children. Concerning this clonotype: The antigen remains unidentified.

Researchers prepared the TCRbeta library using unique molecular identifiers, the study reports. A single record per CDR3 protein comes from TCRdb applying MiXCR to the PCR reads. The data hold about 260,000 distinct CDR3 sequences, with around 8% observed a single time. Findings and caveats of the study: Several hundred expanded graft clones reportedly supplied alpha-beta T cells about two months after transplant. Several patients had high TCRbeta diversity at day 60; it came from surviving recipient T cells and thymic progenitors. Fresh T-cell production supplied most of the T-cell counts and diversity seen one year after transplant.

V was trimmed by 7 bases and J by 12 bases, leaving 13 bases between them. There are 11 residues in the CDR3. Germline V gives CDR1 MDHEN, CDR2 SYDVKM. The source was PBMCs, mostly from graft donor cells, collected 180 days after TCRalphabeta/CD19-depleted stem cell transplant. J is TRBJ2-1 and V is TRBV28, with TRBD2 as a possible D gene (7 bases). The TCR comes from a male patient younger than 18 who had a stem cell transplant for acute lymphoblastic leukemia, so the T cells may come from the graft donor. CDR3 residues: CASTRGGVQFF. DNA for the CDR3: TGTGCCAGCACCCGAGGGGGGGTGCAGTTCTTC.